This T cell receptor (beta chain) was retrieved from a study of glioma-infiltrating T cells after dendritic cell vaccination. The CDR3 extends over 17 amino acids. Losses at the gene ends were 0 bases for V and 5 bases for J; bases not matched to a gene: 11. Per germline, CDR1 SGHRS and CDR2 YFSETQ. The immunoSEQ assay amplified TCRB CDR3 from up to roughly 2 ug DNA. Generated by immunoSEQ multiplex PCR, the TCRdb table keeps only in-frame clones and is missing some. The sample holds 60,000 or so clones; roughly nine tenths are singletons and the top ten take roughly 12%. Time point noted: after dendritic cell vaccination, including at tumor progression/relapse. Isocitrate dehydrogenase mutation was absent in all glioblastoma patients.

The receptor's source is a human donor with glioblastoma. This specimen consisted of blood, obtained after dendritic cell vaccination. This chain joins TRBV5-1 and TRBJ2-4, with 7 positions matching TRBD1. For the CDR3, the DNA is TGCGCCAGCAGCTTGGCCAGGCAGGGGGAATCGGAAAACATTCAGTACTTC. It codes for CASSLARQGESENIQYF.